A single sample gave rise to the 12 T cell receptor beta chains below, sequenced in a study of blood T cell repertoires in COVID-19. TCRdb keeps only in-frame clones here, not all; method: immunoSEQ multiplex PCR. The repertoire includes 150,000 to 200,000 clones, roughly 76% of them detected once, and roughly 12% sits in the top ten. The sequencing input was peripheral blood. These receptors all come from a woman of 80 years or more with COVID-19, enrolled during active disease.

This chain links TRBV9 with TRBJ2-3; 14 nucleotides align to TRBD2. Germline CDR1 and CDR2: SGDLS and YYNGEE. The CDR3 spans 17 residues. Germline trimming cut 7 bases from V and 0 bases from J; bases unmatched to any gene: 7. The CDR3 spells CASGPTSGGASTDTQYF. The CDR3 bases are TGTGCCAGCGGTCCGACTAGCGGGGGGGCCAGCACAGATACGCAGTATTTT.

The V and J genes are TRBV7-8 and TRBJ2-7, with D perhaps TRBD1 (5 bases). The CDR3 runs 14 residues. Germline values: CDR1 SGHVS, CDR2 FQNEAQ. The V end lost 0 bases, the J end lost 5 bases, and 11 bases lay between the germline ends. The CDR3 reads CASSLARALHEQYF. In nucleotides, the CDR3 is TGTGCCAGCAGCTTAGCCAGGGCGTTACACGAGCAGTACTTC.

A few counts support this clone. The chain combines TRBV4-1 with TRBJ1-3; 9 positions match TRBD1. Germline values: CDR1 MGHRA, CDR2 YSYEKL. V was clipped by 1 base and J by 0 bases; unmatched bases: 1. The CDR3 sequence is 16 residues long. The CDR3 sequence is CASSQATGGSGNTIYF. The CDR3 DNA reads TGCGCCAGCAGCCAAGCGACAGGGGGCTCTGGAAACACCATATATTTT.

This chain links TRBV18 with TRBJ1-4; 9 nucleotides match TRBD1. The CDR3 runs to 14 residues. Unmatched junction bases numbered 3, after V lost 6 bases and J lost 4 bases. Germline assignment: CDR1 KGHSH and CDR2 LQKENI. The CDR3 sequence is CASSPDRGNEKLFF. In DNA form, the CDR3 reads TGTGCCAGCTCGCCGGACAGGGGTAATGAAAAACTGTTTTTT.

The chain links TRBV7-9 to TRBJ1-4; 7 bases line up with TRBD1. With V trimmed by 5 bases and J by 5 bases, 5 bases remained unmatched. There are 14 residues in the CDR3. Per the germline V gene, CDR1 is SEHNR and CDR2 is FQNEAQ (reference sequence). CDR3 nucleotide sequence: TGTGCCAGCAGCCGGGACAGCGCGAATGAAAAACTGTTTTTT. It codes for CASSRDSANEKLFF.

This clone was seen at least ten times. This rearrangement joins TRBV21-1 to TRBJ2-1; the listed D gene, TRBD2, was not tested against the DNA. TRBV21-1 is a listed pseudogene. The CDR3 consists of 12 residues. CDR3 amino acids: CAGGLGRNEQFF. DNA of the CDR3: TGTGCCGGAGGACTCGGGAGGAATGAGCAGTTCTTC.

The V and J genes are TRBV6-4 and TRBJ2-7, with D possibly being TRBD2 (5 bases). The CDR3 sequence is 12 residues long. Germline loops: CDR1 MRHNA, CDR2 SNTAGT. V was shortened by 4 bases and J by 5 bases, with 9 bases between the two germline ends. CDR3 nucleotides: TGTGCCAGCAGTGCCGGGGTACACGAGCAGTACTTC. Translated, it gives CASSAGVHEQYF.

The rearrangement links TRBV4-1 to TRBJ2-2, with D maybe TRBD2 (5 bases). Germline CDR1 and CDR2: MGHRA and YSYEKL. This CDR3 is built from 14 residues. Between the trimmed V and J ends, which lost 8 bases and 3 bases, there was a span of 13 bases. CDR3 amino acids: CASRWTGYTGELFF. The CDR3 DNA follows: TGCGCCAGCCGCTGGACTGGTTACACCGGGGAGCTGTTTTTT.

The chain joins TRBV24-1 to TRBJ2-2; 8 bases align to TRBD2. J lost 7 bases, V lost 6 bases, and 12 bases had no gene match. CDR3 length equals 16 residues. Per germline, CDR1 KGHDR and CDR2 SFDVKD. CDR3 sequence: CATSSKREGLIGELFF. The CDR3 bases are TGTGCCACCAGTTCCAAACGGGAGGGCCTTATCGGGGAGCTGTTTTTT.

The V call is TRBV18, the J call TRBJ2-1; 9 positions match TRBD1. CDR3 size: 15 residues. Looked up from germline, CDR1 is KGHSH and CDR2 is LQKENI. The ends lost 1 base at V and 6 bases at J; junction bases unmatched: 4. CDR3 residues: CASSPRTGVSNEQFF. CDR3 bases: TGTGCCAGCTCACCACGGACAGGGGTTAGCAATGAGCAGTTCTTC.

The chain links TRBV9 to TRBJ2-3, with D tentatively TRBD1 (7 bases). This CDR3 spans 15 amino acids. Looked up from germline, CDR1 is SGDLS and CDR2 is YYNGEE. V was pared by 4 bases and J by 2 bases, with 14 bases between. The CDR3 DNA reads TGTGCCAGCAGCTCAGGAGGGGGCGCCACAGATACGCAGTATTTT. Translating it yields CASSSGGGATDTQYF.

The V call is TRBV6-6, the J call TRBJ2-1; D gene unclear. CDR3 length: 13 amino acids. Germline lookup yields CDR1 MNHNY and CDR2 SVGAGI (reference sequence). V lost 0 bases and J 10 bases, leaving 10 bases between the germline ends. CDR3 amino acids: CASSYSRSGEQFF. DNA of the CDR3: TGTGCCAGCAGTTACTCGAGGTCTGGGGAGCAGTTCTTC.